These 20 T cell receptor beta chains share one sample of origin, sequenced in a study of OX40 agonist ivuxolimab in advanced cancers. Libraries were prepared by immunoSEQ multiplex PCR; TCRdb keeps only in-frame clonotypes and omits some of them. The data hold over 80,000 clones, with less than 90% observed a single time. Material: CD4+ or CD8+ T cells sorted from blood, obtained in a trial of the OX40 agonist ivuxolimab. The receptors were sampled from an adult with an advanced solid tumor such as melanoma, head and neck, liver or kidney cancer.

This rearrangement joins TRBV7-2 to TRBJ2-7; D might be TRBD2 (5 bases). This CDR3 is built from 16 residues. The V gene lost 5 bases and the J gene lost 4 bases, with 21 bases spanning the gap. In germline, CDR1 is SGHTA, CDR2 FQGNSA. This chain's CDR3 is CASSPGLSGGGYEQYF. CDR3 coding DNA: TGTGCCAGCAGCCCCGGCCTGTCCGGCGGAGGTTACGAGCAGTACTTC.

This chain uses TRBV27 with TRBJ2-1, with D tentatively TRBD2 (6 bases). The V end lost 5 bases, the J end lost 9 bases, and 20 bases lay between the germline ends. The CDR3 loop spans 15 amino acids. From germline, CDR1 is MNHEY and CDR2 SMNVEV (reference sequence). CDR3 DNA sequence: TGTGCCAGCAGTCCCCTCCCCGGGACTGTCAGTGAGCAGTTCTTC. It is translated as CASSPLPGTVSEQFF.

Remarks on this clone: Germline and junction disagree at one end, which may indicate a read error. This chain's CDR3 is CATSLDYSYEQYF. In nucleotides, the CDR3 is TGTGCCACCAGTCTTGACTACTCCTACGAGCAGTACTTC. The V and J genes are TRBV2 and TRBJ2-7, with D possibly matching TRBD2 (5 bases). The CDR3 consists of 13 residues. Germline CDR1 and CDR2: SNHLY and FYNNEI.

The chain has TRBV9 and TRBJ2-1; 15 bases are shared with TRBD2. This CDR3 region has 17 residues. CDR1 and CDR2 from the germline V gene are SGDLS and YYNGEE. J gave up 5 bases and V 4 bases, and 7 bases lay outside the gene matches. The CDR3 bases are TGTGCCAGCAGCCCCGGACTAGCGGGAGGGCCACACAATGAGCAGTTCTTC. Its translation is CASSPGLAGGPHNEQFF. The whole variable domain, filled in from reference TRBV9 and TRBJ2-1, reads DSGVTQTPKHLITATGQRVTLRCSPRSGDLSVYWYQQSLDQGLQFLIQYYNGEERAKGNILERFSAQQFPDLHSELNLSSLELGDSALYFCASSPGLAGGPHNEQFFGPGTRLTVL.

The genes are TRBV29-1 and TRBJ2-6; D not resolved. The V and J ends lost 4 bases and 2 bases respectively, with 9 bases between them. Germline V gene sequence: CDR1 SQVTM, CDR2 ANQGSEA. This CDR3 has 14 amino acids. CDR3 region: CSVGPGTGANVLTF. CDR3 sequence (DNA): TGCAGCGTTGGGCCGGGTACTGGGGCCAACGTCCTGACTTTC.

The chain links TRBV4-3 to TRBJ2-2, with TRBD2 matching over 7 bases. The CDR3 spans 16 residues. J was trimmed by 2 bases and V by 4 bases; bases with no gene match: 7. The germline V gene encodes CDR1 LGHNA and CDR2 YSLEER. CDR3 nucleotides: TGCGCCAGCAGCCCGAGACTAGCCCTTAACACCGGGGAGCTGTTTTTT. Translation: CASSPRLALNTGELFF.

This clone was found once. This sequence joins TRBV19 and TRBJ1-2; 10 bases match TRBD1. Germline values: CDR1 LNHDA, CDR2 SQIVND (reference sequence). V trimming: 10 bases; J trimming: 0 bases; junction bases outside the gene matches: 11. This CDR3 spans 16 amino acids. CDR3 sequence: CATRRTGGRTNYGYTF. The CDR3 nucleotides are TGTGCCACCAGGCGGACAGGGGGAAGGACTAACTATGGCTACACCTTC.

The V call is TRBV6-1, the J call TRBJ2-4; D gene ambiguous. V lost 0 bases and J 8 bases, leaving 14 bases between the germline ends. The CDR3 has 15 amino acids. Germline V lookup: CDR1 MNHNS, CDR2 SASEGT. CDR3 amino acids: CASSEARLVPDIQYF. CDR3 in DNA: TGTGCCAGCAGTGAAGCGAGGCTTGTCCCCGACATTCAGTACTTC.

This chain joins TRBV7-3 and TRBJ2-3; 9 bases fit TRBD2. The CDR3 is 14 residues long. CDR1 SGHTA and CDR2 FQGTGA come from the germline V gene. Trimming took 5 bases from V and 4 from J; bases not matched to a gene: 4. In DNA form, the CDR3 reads TGTGCCAGCAGCCCGGGACTAGCCCCAGATACGCAGTATTTT. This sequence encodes CASSPGLAPDTQYF.

The CDR3 nucleotides are TGTGCTAGTGGGGTTCCCTACGAGCAGTACTTC. Its translation is CASGVPYEQYF. The V gene is TRBV12-5, the J gene TRBJ2-7; D remains unclear. CDR3 length equals 11 residues. V lost 6 bases and J lost 2, with 5 bases in between. The V gene's germline CDR1 is LGHNT and CDR2 FRNRAP.

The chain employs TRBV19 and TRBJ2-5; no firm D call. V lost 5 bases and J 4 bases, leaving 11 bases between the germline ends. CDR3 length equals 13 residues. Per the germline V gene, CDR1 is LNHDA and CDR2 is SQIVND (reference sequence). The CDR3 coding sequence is TGTGCCAGTAGTTCCAGGTTCCTAGAGACCCAGTACTTC. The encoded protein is CASSSRFLETQYF. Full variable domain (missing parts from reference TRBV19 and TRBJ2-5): DGGITQSPKYLFRKEGQNVTLSCEQNLNHDAMYWYRQDPGQGLRLIYYSQIVNDFQKGDIAEGYSVSREKKESFPLTVTSAQKNPTAFYLCASSSRFLETQYFGPGTRLLVL.

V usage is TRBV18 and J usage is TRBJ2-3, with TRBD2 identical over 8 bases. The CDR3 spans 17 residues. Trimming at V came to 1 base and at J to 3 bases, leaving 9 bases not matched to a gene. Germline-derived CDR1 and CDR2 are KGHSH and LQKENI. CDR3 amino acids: CASSPRHAGGTTDTQYF. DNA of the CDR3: TGTGCCAGCTCACCACGGCACGCGGGAGGTACGACAGATACGCAGTATTTT.

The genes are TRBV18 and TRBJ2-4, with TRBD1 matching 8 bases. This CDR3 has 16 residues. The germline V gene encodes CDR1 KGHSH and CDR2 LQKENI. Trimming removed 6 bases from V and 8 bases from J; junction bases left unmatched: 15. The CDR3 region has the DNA TGTGCCAGCTCGCGAAGGCAGGGACAGGCTCGGGACATTCAGTACTTC. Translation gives CASSRRQGQARDIQYF.

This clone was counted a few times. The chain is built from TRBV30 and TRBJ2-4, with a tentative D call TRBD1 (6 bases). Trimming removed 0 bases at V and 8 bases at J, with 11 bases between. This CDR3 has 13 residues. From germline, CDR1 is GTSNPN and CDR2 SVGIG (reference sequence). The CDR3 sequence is CAWSVGEGDIQYF. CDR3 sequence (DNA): TGTGCCTGGAGTGTGGGAGAGGGGGACATTCAGTACTTC. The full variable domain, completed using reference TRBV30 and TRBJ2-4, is SQTIHQWPATLVQPVGSPLSLECTVEGTSNPNLYWYRQAAGRGLQLLFYSVGIGQISSEVPQNLSASRPQDRQFILSSKKLLLSDSGFYLCAWSVGEGDIQYFGAGTRLSVL.

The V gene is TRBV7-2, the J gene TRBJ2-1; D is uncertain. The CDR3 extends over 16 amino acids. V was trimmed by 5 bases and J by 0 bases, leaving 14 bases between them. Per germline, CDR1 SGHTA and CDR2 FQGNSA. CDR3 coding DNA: TGTGCCAGCAGCGCCCGGCGACGTAGCTCCTACAATGAGCAGTTCTTC. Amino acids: CASSARRRSSYNEQFF.

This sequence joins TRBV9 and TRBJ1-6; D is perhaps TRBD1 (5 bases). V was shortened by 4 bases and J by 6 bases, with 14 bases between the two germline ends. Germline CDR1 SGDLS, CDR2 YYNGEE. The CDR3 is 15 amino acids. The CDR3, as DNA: TGTGCCAGCAGCTCCCGGGGGGACCCTAATTCACCCCTCCACTTT. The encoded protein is CASSSRGDPNSPLHF.

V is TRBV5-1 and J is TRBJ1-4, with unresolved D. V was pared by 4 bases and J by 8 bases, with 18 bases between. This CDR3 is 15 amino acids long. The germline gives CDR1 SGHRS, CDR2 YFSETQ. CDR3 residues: CASSTGLTNREKLFF. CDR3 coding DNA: TGCGCCAGCAGCACCGGACTCACTAATAGGGAAAAACTGTTTTTT.

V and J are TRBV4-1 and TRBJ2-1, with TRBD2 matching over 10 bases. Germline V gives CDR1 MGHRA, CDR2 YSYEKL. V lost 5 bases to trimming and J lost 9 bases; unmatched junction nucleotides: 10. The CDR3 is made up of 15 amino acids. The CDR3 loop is CASSYLSSGRGEQFF. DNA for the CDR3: TGCGCCAGCAGCTATCTTTCTAGCGGGAGAGGTGAGCAGTTCTTC.

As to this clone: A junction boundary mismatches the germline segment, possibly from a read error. The CDR3 spells CASSPPVMTSYEQYF. The CDR3 coding sequence is TGTGCCAGCTCCCCACCGGTTATGACCTCCTACGAGCAGTACTTC. The V gene is TRBV18, the J gene TRBJ2-7, with D unclear. The CDR3 extends over 15 amino acids. Per the germline V gene, CDR1 is KGHSH and CDR2 is LQKENI.

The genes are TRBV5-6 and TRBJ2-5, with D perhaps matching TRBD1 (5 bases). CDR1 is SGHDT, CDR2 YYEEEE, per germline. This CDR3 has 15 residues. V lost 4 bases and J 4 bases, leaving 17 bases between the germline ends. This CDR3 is CASSPGAGWGETQYF. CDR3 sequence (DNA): TGTGCCAGCAGCCCTGGGGCAGGGTGGGGAGAGACCCAGTACTTC.